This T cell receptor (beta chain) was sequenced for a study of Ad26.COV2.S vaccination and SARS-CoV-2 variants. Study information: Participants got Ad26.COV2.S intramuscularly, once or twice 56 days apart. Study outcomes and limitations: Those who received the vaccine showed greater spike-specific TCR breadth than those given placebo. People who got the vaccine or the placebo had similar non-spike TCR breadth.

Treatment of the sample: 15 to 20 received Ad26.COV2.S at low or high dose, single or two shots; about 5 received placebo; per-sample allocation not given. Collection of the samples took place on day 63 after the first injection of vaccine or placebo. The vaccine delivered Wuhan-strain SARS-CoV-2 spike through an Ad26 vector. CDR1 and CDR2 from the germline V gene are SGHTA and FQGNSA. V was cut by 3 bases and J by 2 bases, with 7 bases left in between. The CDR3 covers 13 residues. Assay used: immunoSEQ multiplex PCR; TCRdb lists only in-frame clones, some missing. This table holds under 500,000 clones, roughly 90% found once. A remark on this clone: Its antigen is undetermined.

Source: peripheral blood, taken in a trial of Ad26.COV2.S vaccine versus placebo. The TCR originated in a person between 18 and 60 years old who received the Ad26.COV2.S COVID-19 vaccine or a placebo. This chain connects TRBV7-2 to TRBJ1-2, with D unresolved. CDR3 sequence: CASSFQANYGYTF. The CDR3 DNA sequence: TGTGCCAGCAGCTTCCAGGCAAACTATGGCTACACCTTC.